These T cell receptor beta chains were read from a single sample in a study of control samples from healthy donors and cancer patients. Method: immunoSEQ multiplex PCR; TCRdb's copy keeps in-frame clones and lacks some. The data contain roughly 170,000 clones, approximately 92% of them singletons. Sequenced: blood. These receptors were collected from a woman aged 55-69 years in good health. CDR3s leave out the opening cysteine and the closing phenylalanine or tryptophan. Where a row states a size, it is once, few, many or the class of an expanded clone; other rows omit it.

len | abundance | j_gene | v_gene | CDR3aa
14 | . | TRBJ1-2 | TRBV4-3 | ASSPRGAGSNYGYT
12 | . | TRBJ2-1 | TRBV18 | ASSNGDTYNEQF
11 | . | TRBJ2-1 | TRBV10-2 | ASRLAVNNEQF
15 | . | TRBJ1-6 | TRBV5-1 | ASSSTPQDSYNSPLH
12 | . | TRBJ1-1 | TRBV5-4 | ASSFQGAGTEAF
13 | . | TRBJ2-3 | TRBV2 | ASSEARAGADTQY
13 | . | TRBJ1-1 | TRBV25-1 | ASSEPERGGTEAF
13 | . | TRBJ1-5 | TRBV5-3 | ARSSRQISNQPQH
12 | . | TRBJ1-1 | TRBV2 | ASTGQGVIAEAF
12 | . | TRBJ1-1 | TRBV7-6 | ASSPVNWRTEAF
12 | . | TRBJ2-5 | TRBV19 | ASTLGTSMETQY
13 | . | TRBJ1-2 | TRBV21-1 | ASIPSGSDICGYT
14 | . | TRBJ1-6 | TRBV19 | ASSLGRGYGNSPLH
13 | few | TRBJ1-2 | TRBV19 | ASSIGRGRGYGYT
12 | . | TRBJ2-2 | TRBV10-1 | ASSPQRGAGELF
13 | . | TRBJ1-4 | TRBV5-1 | ASSLGDSVNEKLF
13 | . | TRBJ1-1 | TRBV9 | ASSPDVDRAVEAF
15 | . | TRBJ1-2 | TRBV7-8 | ASSLLGGQAAGYGYT
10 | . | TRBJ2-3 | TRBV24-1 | ATSDYTDTQY
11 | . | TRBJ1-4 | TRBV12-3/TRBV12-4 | ASTQGAGEKLF
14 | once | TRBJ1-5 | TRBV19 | ASSINIGQGGKPQH
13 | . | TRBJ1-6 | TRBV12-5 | ASGFSLGAESPLH
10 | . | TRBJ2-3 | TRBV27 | ASSSTTDTQY
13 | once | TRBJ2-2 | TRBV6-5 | ASVRDYLNSGELF
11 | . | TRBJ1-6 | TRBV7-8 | ASSSRPFLPLH
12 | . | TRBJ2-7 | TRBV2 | ASIKAGMAYEQY
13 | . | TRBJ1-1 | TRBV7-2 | ASSWGTGWNTEAF
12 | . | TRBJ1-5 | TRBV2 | ASSEGAGIQPQH
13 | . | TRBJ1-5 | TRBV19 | ASSVRTDSNQPQH
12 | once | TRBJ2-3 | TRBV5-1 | ASSQGGGGDTQY
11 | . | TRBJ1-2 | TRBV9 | ASRLSGAGGYT
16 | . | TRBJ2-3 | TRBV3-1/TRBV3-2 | ASSQVFRLAGGPDTQY
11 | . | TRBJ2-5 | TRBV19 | ASSRQRQETQY
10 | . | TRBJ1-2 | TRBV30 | AWSEENYGYT
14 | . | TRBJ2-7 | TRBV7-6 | ASSLTSSVLTYEQY
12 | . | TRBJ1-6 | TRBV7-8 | ASSLAGAGSPLH
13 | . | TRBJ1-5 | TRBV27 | ASSSGGVSNQPQH
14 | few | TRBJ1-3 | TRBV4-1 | ASSLVWDSSGNTIY
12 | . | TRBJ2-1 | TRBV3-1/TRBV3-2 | ASSLRPLYNEQF
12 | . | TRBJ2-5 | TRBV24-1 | ATSDGRGPQTQY
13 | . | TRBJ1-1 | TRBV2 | ASSLTGQKNTEAF
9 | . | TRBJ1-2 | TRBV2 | ASSVGWGYT
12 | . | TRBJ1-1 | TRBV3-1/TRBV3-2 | ASSQEAGNTEAF
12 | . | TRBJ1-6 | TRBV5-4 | ASSFGRGGSPLH
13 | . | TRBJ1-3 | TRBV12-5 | ASGLGQGAGNTIY
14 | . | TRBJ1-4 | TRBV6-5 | ASSYTGTGGGEKLF
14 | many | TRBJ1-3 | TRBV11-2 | ASSLLGGRSGNTIY
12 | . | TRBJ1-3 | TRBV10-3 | AISERDRGDTIY
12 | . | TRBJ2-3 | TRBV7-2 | ASSLVTSPDTQY
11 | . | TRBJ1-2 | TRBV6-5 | ASSQGTGFGYT
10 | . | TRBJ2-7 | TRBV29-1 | SVKDNSYEQY
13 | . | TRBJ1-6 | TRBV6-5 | ASSLSDRGHSPLH